This TCR beta chain was captured in a study of T cells in Graves' hyperthyroidism and ophthalmopathy. General study points: Most clonotypes expanded in the thyroid (above 0.001) were also present in blood.

Remarks on this clonotype: Antigen unknown.

At least 3 on the Clinical Activity Score was recorded for ophthalmopathy patients, who also had NOSPECS grade at least 4 and duration under 3 months. Germline assignment: CDR1 SGHRS and CDR2 YFSETQ. After removal of 0 bases from V and 4 bases from J, the junction contained 9 bases not matched to a gene. The CDR3 runs 16 residues. Authors of the study amplified TCR beta CDR3 regions from RNA transcripts. Carried out on the TCR CDR3, a first-round RT-PCR used the HTBI primer set. TCRdb itself ran the multiplex PCR reads through MiXCR, one entry per CDR3 protein. Of under 300,000 distinct CDR3 sequences detected, approximately 23% appear once; the ten largest clones hold over 55%.

The clonotype was recovered from a man younger than 45 with Graves' ophthalmopathy. The sequencing input was blood. V and J are TRBV5-1 and TRBJ2-7; 8 positions match TRBD2. The CDR3 DNA is TGCGCCAGCAGCTTGGGAGGAGCGGGAGTGGAGTACGAGCAGTACTTC. This encodes CASSLGGAGVEYEQYF.